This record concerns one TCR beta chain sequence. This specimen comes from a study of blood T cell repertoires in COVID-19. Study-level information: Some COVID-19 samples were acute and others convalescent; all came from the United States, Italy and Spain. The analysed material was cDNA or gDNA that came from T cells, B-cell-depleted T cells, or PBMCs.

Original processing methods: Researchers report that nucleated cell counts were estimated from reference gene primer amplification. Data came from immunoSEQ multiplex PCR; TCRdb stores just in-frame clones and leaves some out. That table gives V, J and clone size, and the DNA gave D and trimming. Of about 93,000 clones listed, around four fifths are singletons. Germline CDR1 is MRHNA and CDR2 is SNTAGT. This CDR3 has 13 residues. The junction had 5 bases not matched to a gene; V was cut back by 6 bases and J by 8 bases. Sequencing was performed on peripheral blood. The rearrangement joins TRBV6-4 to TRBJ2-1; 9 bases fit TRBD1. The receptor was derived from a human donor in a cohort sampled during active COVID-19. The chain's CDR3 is CASRWTGEYEQFF. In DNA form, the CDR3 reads TGTGCCAGCAGATGGACAGGGGAATATGAGCAGTTCTTC.